This T cell receptor (beta chain) appears in the sequencing data of a study of blood T cell repertoires in COVID-19. Categorization into cohorts depended on clinical history that participants reported. Donors in Cohort 3 who had recovered were those with two negative PCRs, healthcare professional clearance, or resolution of their symptoms. Methods used by the authors: Reference gene primer amplification gave estimated nucleated cell counts. Sequencing used immunoSEQ multiplex PCR; TCRdb keeps in-frame clones, though not all of them. The V and J calls and clone size were taken over from that table, and D and trimming were inferred from the DNA. The data hold 150,000 or so clones, with roughly 90% observed a single time. This sequence was found in a man aged 50-60 years who had recovered from COVID-19. Sequencing was carried out using PBMCs or T cells enriched from blood (not recorded which).

DNA of the CDR3: TGTGCCAGCAGTCTGGAGGGAAACACCATATATTTT. It yields the protein CASSLEGNTIYF. The genes are TRBV12-3 or TRBV12-4 and TRBJ1-3, with D uncertain. The CDR3 runs 12 residues. V gave up 5 bases and J gave up 4 bases, with 6 bases separating them.